The clone carrying this TCR beta chain was counted only a few times. No antigen is known for it. With 3 bases removed from V and 4 bases from J, the gap between germline ends came to 16 bases. CDR1 DFQATT and CDR2 SNEGSKA come from the germline V gene (reference sequence). This CDR3 has 15 residues. This sample was taken from a study of post-analysis software for immune sequencing data. Turning to the study itself: Included among the disease courses, which were recorded for the cohort, were relapsing-remitting, secondary progressive and progressive-relapsing multiple sclerosis.

Whole-study results and caveats: The normalized Chao1 diversity of multiple sclerosis patients was significantly lower than that of controls. In patients, TRBV5-6, TRBV5-1 and TRBV20-1 belonged to five or six TRBV segments found more frequently than in controls. Strong co-clustering by F measure was evident for samples that had been prepared in the same batch.

Unique molecular identifiers featured in each of the TCR beta cDNA libraries. Input populations of about 0.95 to 11 million T cells gave rise to around 480,000 cDNA molecules. One entry per CDR3 protein results from TCRdb running MiXCR on the PCR reads. The top ten clones hold around 8% of a sample with 350,000 to 500,000 distinct CDR3 sequences, roughly 40% of them seen once. The TCR comes from a girl aged 2 to 9 with multiple sclerosis. Sample: blood. J is TRBJ1-5 and V is TRBV20-1; no firm D call. CDR3 amino acids: CSASVREGRNQPQHF. CDR3 in DNA: TGCAGTGCTAGTGTCCGCGAAGGCCGGAATCAGCCCCAGCATTTT.